Presented here are 21 T cell receptor beta chains from one specimen sequenced in a study of T cells in localized non-small cell lung cancer. Here immunoSEQ multiplex PCR was the method, and the copy in TCRdb shows in-frame clones only, minus some. The sample has approximately 15,000 clones, around 85% seen once; the top ten hold 4.2%. Here the sequenced sample was peripheral blood, taken before any cancer treatment. Receptor source: a woman aged 40 to 75 with stage I lung adenocarcinoma.

This clone was seen once. V is TRBV7-9 and J is TRBJ2-7, with D perhaps assigned TRBD1 or TRBD2 (5 bases each). Germline CDR1 is SEHNR and CDR2 is FQNEAQ (reference sequence). The CDR3 sequence is 13 residues long. Between the trimmed V and J ends, which lost 0 bases and 3 bases, there was a span of 6 bases. Written as DNA, the CDR3 is TGTGCCAGCAGCTTAGCGGGGGTCTACGAGCAGTACTTC. Amino acids: CASSLAGVYEQYF.

The chain links TRBV14 to TRBJ1-2; D remains unclear. Germline CDR1 reads SGHDN; CDR2 reads FVKESK. The V gene lost 3 bases and the J gene lost 4 bases, with 6 bases spanning the gap. The CDR3 extends over 12 amino acids. The chain's CDR3 is CASSQRTYGYTF. CDR3 sequence (DNA): TGTGCCAGCAGCCAGCGAACCTATGGCTACACCTTC.

This clone was counted only a few times. The chain carries TRBV5-1 and TRBJ2-1; 10 bases align to TRBD1. The length of the CDR3 is 15 residues. Trimming cost V 6 bases and J 6 bases; bases outside gene matches: 9. Germline V lookup: CDR1 SGHRS, CDR2 YFSETQ. The CDR3 DNA is TGCGCCAGCACCGCCGGACAGGGGGACGGCAATGAGCAGTTCTTC. Translated, it gives CASTAGQGDGNEQFF. Using reference TRBV5-1 and TRBJ2-1 for the parts outside the CDR3, the full variable domain is KAGVTQTPRYLIKTRGQQVTLSCSPISGHRSVSWYQQTPGQGLQFLFEYFSETQRNKGNFPGRFSGRQFSNSRSEMNVSTLELGDSALYLCASTAGQGDGNEQFFGPGTRLTVL.

This clone was recorded once. The chain joins TRBV20-1 to TRBJ1-5, with D unresolved. Trimming shortened V by 6 bases and J by 11 bases, and 11 bases separated the two germline ends. This CDR3 is built from 10 residues. Per the germline V gene, CDR1 is DFQATT and CDR2 is SNEGSKA (reference sequence). CDR3 amino acids: CSAILRAQHF. CDR3 DNA: TGCAGTGCCATTCTTCGAGCCCAGCATTTT.

The CDR3 here is CASSLDRTYEQYF. CDR3 bases: TGCGCCAGCAGCTTGGACAGGACCTACGAGCAGTACTTC. The J gene is TRBJ2-7, the V gene TRBV5-1; maybe TRBD1 (5 bases). The CDR3 is made up of 13 amino acids. Germline V gives CDR1 SGHRS, CDR2 YFSETQ. V was shortened by 0 bases and J by 2 bases, with 6 bases between the two germline ends.

The DNA for the CDR3 is TGTGCCAGCAGCGCTAGGGCCTCAAGCAATCAGCCCCAGCATTTT. This encodes CASSARASSNQPQHF. The J gene is TRBJ1-5, the V gene TRBV7-3; D is unclear. The CDR3 contains 15 residues. From germline, CDR1 is SGHTA and CDR2 FQGTGA. Trimming pared 5 bases from V and 1 base from J, leaving 12 bases between.

This chain connects TRBV2 to TRBJ1-2; 9 nucleotides line up with TRBD1. Germline CDR1 SNHLY, CDR2 FYNNEI. The CDR3 covers 14 residues. V shed 4 bases, J shed 3 bases, and the junction held 3 bases outside the gene matches. CDR3: CASSVQGADYGYTF. The CDR3 region has the DNA TGTGCCAGCAGTGTACAGGGGGCTGACTATGGCTACACCTTC.

This chain links TRBV7-2 with TRBJ2-3; 14 bases align to TRBD2. Germline V CDR1 and CDR2: SGHTA, FQGNSA. Trimming cost V 5 bases and J 2 bases; bases outside gene matches: 9. The CDR3 is 18 residues long. The CDR3 nucleotides read TGTGCCAGCAGCCGGAGGACTAGCGGGGGGTACAACACAGATACGCAGTATTTT. This codes for CASSRRTSGGYNTDTQYF.

The chain couples TRBV7-9 to TRBJ2-5; D possibly corresponds to TRBD2 (6 bases). CDR1 SEHNR and CDR2 FQNEAQ come from the germline V gene (reference sequence). The CDR3 has 15 residues. Trimming removed 1 base from V and 2 bases from J, with 11 bases in between. The CDR3 protein is CASSLGGLIQETQYF. The CDR3 nucleotides read TGTGCCAGCAGCTTAGGGGGACTGATACAAGAGACCCAGTACTTC.

The J gene is TRBJ2-1, the V gene TRBV5-8; D gene unclear. CDR1 SGHTS and CDR2 YDEGEE come from the germline V gene. The length of the CDR3 is 13 residues. V lost 1 base, J lost 1 base, and 3 bases lay in between. The CDR3 protein is CASSLNSYNEQFF. As DNA, the CDR3 is TGTGCCAGCAGCTTGAATTCCTACAATGAGCAGTTCTTC.

The J gene is TRBJ1-1, the V gene TRBV5-1; 7 nucleotides line up with TRBD1. The trim removed 1 base at V and 2 bases at J, leaving 5 bases unmatched. Germline V gene lookup returns CDR1 SGHRS and CDR2 YFSETQ. The CDR3 sequence is 15 residues long. The CDR3 sequence is CASSLLTGSNTEAFF. The DNA of the CDR3 is TGCGCCAGCAGCTTGCTGACAGGGAGTAACACTGAAGCTTTCTTT.

The chain carries TRBV29-1 and TRBJ1-2, with 9 positions matching TRBD1. This CDR3 is 15 amino acids long. CDR1 and CDR2 (germline): SQVTM, ANQGSEA. J lost 0 bases, V lost 3 bases, and 5 bases had no gene match. CDR3 DNA sequence: TGCAGCGTTGATCACCGGGACAGGGCTAACTATGGCTACACCTTC. It translates to CSVDHRDRANYGYTF.

The chain links TRBV7-2 to TRBJ2-1; D is perhaps TRBD1 or TRBD2 (5 bases each). This CDR3 spans 13 amino acids. Looked up from germline, CDR1 is SGHTA and CDR2 is FQGNSA. Deletions cut 5 bases from V and 8 bases from J, with 13 bases between. The CDR3 loop reads CASSVGAGDEQFF. In nucleotides, the CDR3 is TGTGCCAGCAGCGTCGGGGCTGGGGATGAGCAGTTCTTC.

The chain employs TRBV10-3 and TRBJ2-5, with D maybe TRBD1 (7 bases). Germline values: CDR1 ENHRY, CDR2 SYGVKD. CDR3 length: 14 residues. Trimming took 0 bases from V and 6 from J, leaving 11 bases between them. For the CDR3, the DNA is TGTGCCATCAGTGAGTCCAGGGGGGCACAGACCCAGTACTTC. It codes for CAISESRGAQTQYF.

J is TRBJ1-2 and V is TRBV11-2; perhaps TRBD1 as D (5 bases). The ends were cut back, 5 bases at V and 8 bases at J, with 15 bases in the middle. From germline, CDR1 is SGHAT and CDR2 FQNNGV. The CDR3 length is 13 residues. For the CDR3, the DNA is TGTGCCAGCAGCCGACAGTCTATGGAAGGCTACACCTTC. This sequence encodes CASSRQSMEGYTF.

The V call is TRBV7-3, the J call TRBJ2-1; TRBD1 agrees at 7 bases. This CDR3 comprises 15 residues. With V trimmed by 5 bases and J by 8 bases, 12 bases remained unmatched. Germline V CDR1 and CDR2: SGHTA, FQGTGA. This CDR3 is CASSPTIDRDHEQFF. The CDR3 coding sequence is TGTGCCAGCAGCCCCACAATCGACAGGGACCATGAGCAGTTCTTC.

The J gene is TRBJ1-2, the V gene TRBV19; D is perhaps TRBD1 (5 bases). Germline-derived CDR1 and CDR2 are LNHDA and SQIVND (reference sequence). With 8 bases removed from V and 8 bases from J, the gap between germline ends came to 24 bases. CDR3 length equals 15 residues. The CDR3 DNA follows: TGTGCCAGTTACGACCAGGGAGCCCTTTATCGCGGCTACACCTTC. Its protein is CASYDQGALYRGYTF.

The V and J genes are TRBV10-3 and TRBJ1-3, with 7 bases fitting TRBD1. The V and J ends lost 3 bases and 0 bases, in that order; junction bases with no gene match: 5. Germline values: CDR1 ENHRY, CDR2 SYGVKD. The CDR3 covers 16 residues. CDR3 sequence: CAISEGQDLSGNTIYF. The CDR3 nucleotides are TGTGCCATCAGTGAAGGACAGGATCTCTCTGGAAACACCATATATTTT.

V gene TRBV5-5 combines with J gene TRBJ1-5; no definite D call. The V and J ends lost 1 base and 3 bases respectively, with 5 bases between them. Germline V lookup: CDR1 SGHKS, CDR2 YYEKEE (reference sequence). The CDR3 consists of 13 residues. The CDR3 nucleotides read TGTGCCAGCAGCTTGTGGGTCAATCAGCCCCAGCATTTT. Protein sequence: CASSLWVNQPQHF. The full variable domain, completed using reference TRBV5-5 and TRBJ1-5, is DAGVTQSPTHLIKTRGQQVTLRCSPISGHKSVSWYQQVLGQGPQFIFQYYEKEERGRGNFPDRFSARQFPNYSSELNVNALLLGDSALYLCASSLWVNQPQHFGDGTRLSIL.

This clone was found once. The chain uses TRBV5-1 and TRBJ2-2; D might be TRBD1 (5 bases). The V and J ends lost 0 bases and 7 bases respectively, with 16 bases between them. The CDR3 covers 16 residues. Germline V CDR1 and CDR2: SGHRS, YFSETQ. CDR3 sequence: CASSLESAGQGGELFF. The CDR3, as DNA: TGCGCCAGCAGCTTGGAATCCGCAGGGCAGGGCGGGGAGCTGTTTTTT. Full variable domain (rest looked up from reference TRBV5-1 and TRBJ2-2): KAGVTQTPRYLIKTRGQQVTLSCSPISGHRSVSWYQQTPGQGLQFLFEYFSETQRNKGNFPGRFSGRQFSNSRSEMNVSTLELGDSALYLCASSLESAGQGGELFFGEGSRLTVL.

This chain joins TRBV6-5 and TRBJ1-1; D remains ambiguous. Germline V CDR1 and CDR2: MNHEY, SVGAGI. There are 13 residues in the CDR3. V shed 5 bases and J shed 4 bases, with 11 bases lying between them. CDR3 coding DNA: TGTGCCAGCAGTCGAGGTGGGAGCACTGAAGCTTTCTTT. Its protein product is CASSRGGSTEAFF.